Each of the 23 T cell receptor beta chains below was sequenced from the same sample in a study of control samples from healthy donors and cancer patients. Data came from immunoSEQ multiplex PCR; TCRdb stores just in-frame clones and leaves some out. Of 200,000 or so clones detected, about 95% appear once; the ten largest clones hold more than 1.3%. The sequencing input was blood. These receptors were obtained from a man aged 45-65 years in good health.

This chain links TRBV6-5 with TRBJ2-6; 7 bases align to TRBD1. The CDR3 is 15 residues long. CDR1 and CDR2 from the germline V gene are MNHEY and SVGAGI. The V gene end was trimmed by 6 bases and the J gene end by 4 bases; junction bases not matched to a gene: 6. CDR3 sequence (DNA): TGTGCCAGCAGCCGACAGGGTTTCGGGGCCAACGTCCTGACTTTC. Translated: CASSRQGFGANVLTF.

The chain combines TRBV14 with TRBJ2-7; no definite D call. CDR1 is SGHDN, CDR2 FVKESK, per germline. Trimming cost V 0 bases and J 0 bases, with 12 bases left between them. The CDR3 runs to 16 residues. CDR3 coding DNA: TGTGCCAGCAGCCAAGATACGGGCACGAGCTCCTACGAGCAGTACTTC. The encoded protein is CASSQDTGTSSYEQYF.

The V call is TRBV6-5, the J call TRBJ2-7, with TRBD2 as a possible D gene (5 bases). Germline CDR1 reads MNHEY; CDR2 reads SVGAGI. Trimming cost V 6 bases and J 6 bases, with 12 bases left between them. This CDR3 is built from 12 residues. The CDR3 DNA sequence: TGTGCCAGCAGCCGAGGGTCGCGCGAGCAGTACTTC. As protein: CASSRGSREQYF.

V is TRBV28 and J is TRBJ2-3, with 15 bases identical to TRBD2. Germline V gives CDR1 MDHEN, CDR2 SYDVKM. This CDR3 is built from 17 residues. J gave up 6 bases and V 6 bases, and 10 bases lay outside the gene matches. The CDR3 nucleotides are TGTGCCAGCAGACCCTCCGGACTAGCGGGGGGGCATGATACGCAGTATTTT. It specifies CASRPSGLAGGHDTQYF.

This chain uses TRBV6-1 with TRBJ2-3; D could derive from TRBD1 or TRBD2 (5 bases each). Trimming pared 3 bases from V and 1 base from J, leaving 11 bases between. This CDR3 contains 15 residues. Germline loops: CDR1 MNHNS, CDR2 SASEGT. The CDR3 nucleotides read TGTGCCAGCAGTGATCCGGGACGGCGCACAGATACGCAGTATTTT. Protein sequence: CASSDPGRRTDTQYF.

V usage is TRBV5-6 and J usage is TRBJ2-3; 9 positions agree with TRBD1. The CDR3 extends over 16 amino acids. Trimming at V came to 3 bases and at J to 2 bases, leaving 7 bases not matched to a gene. Germline CDR1 is SGHDT and CDR2 is YYEEEE. DNA of the CDR3: TGTGCCAGCAGCTCCCTCCGGGACAGGGTCACAGATACGCAGTATTTT. It codes for CASSSLRDRVTDTQYF.

V and J are TRBV18 and TRBJ2-2, with unresolved D. Deletions cut 5 bases from V and 8 bases from J, with 12 bases between. Looked up from germline, CDR1 is KGHSH and CDR2 is LQKENI. This CDR3 contains 13 residues. CDR3 amino acids: CASSSAVWGELFF. The CDR3 DNA reads TGTGCCAGCTCAAGCGCGGTTTGGGGGGAGCTGTTTTTT.

V gene TRBV28 combines with J gene TRBJ2-7, with D maybe TRBD1 (6 bases). This CDR3 has 14 residues. V gave up 5 bases and J gave up 2 bases, with 13 bases separating them. Looked up from germline, CDR1 is MDHEN and CDR2 is SYDVKM. The CDR3 nucleotides read TGTGCCAGCAGTACCTACAGGGATCCCTACGAGCAGTACGTC. Its protein is CASSTYRDPYEQYV.

V gene TRBV5-4 combines with J gene TRBJ2-5; 14 bases fit TRBD2. The CDR3 runs to 14 residues. Trimming at V came to 5 bases and at J to 7 bases, leaving 4 bases not matched to a gene. Germline-derived CDR1 and CDR2 are SGHNT and YYREEE (reference sequence). The CDR3 region has the DNA TGTGCCAGCAGGACTAGCGGGGGGGCTGTGACCCAGTACTTC. Amino acid sequence: CASRTSGGAVTQYF.

The chain combines TRBV5-1 with TRBJ2-5; D may be TRBD2 (6 bases). Germline V CDR1 and CDR2: SGHRS, YFSETQ. Between the trimmed V and J ends, which lost 4 bases and 4 bases, there was a span of 14 bases. This CDR3 has 14 residues. The CDR3 nucleotides are TGCGCCAGCAGCCCGGGACTTTTACCAGAGACCCAGTACTTC. As protein: CASSPGLLPETQYF. Variable domain in full (rest from reference TRBV5-1 and TRBJ2-5): KAGVTQTPRYLIKTRGQQVTLSCSPISGHRSVSWYQQTPGQGLQFLFEYFSETQRNKGNFPGRFSGRQFSNSRSEMNVSTLELGDSALYLCASSPGLLPETQYFGPGTRLLVL.

This rearrangement joins TRBV7-9 to TRBJ2-5; 7 nucleotides align to TRBD1. The germline V gene has CDR1 SEHNR and CDR2 FQNEAQ (reference sequence). The ends lost 1 base at V and 2 bases at J; junction bases unmatched: 4. The CDR3 is 15 residues long. DNA of the CDR3: TGTGCCAGCAGCTTAGGGGGACAGAAACAAGAGACCCAGTACTTC. It yields the protein CASSLGGQKQETQYF.

The chain uses TRBV6-5 and TRBJ1-6; tentative D call: TRBD1 (6 bases). Germline V gives CDR1 MNHEY, CDR2 SVGAGI. The CDR3 runs 15 residues. Trimming removed 8 bases from V and 6 bases from J, with 17 bases in between. CDR3 sequence (DNA): TGTGCCAGCCCCGTCCGGGACACACCTAATTCACCCCTCCACTTT. Translated: CASPVRDTPNSPLHF.

This clone was seen once. The chain joins TRBV4-2 to TRBJ2-2; D gene uncertain. Germline loops: CDR1 LGHNA, CDR2 YNFKEQ. V lost 8 bases to trimming and J lost 2 bases, with 6 bases between them. This CDR3 spans 12 amino acids. The CDR3 DNA reads as TGTGCCAGCGAGTCCAACACCGGGGAGCTGTTTTTT. Protein product: CASESNTGELFF.

The rearrangement joins TRBV6-4 to TRBJ1-5, with no clear D. The CDR3 is 14 residues long. V was pared by 10 bases and J by 3 bases, with 16 bases between. Germline values: CDR1 MRHNA, CDR2 SNTAGT. CDR3 protein: CAIYDLVPNQPQHF. Here the CDR3 DNA reads TGTGCCATCTACGACCTTGTCCCCAATCAGCCCCAGCATTTT.

This sequence joins TRBV28 and TRBJ2-1; possibly TRBD2 for D (6 bases). In germline, CDR1 is MDHEN, CDR2 SYDVKM. Deletions cut 6 bases from V and 3 bases from J, with 21 bases between. This CDR3 region has 17 residues. The CDR3 sequence: CASSPEFLAVLYNEQFF. For the CDR3, the DNA is TGTGCCAGCAGCCCCGAATTCTTAGCGGTACTCTACAATGAGCAGTTCTTC.

The CDR3 protein is CASSQGDGTGPQHF. The CDR3 DNA is TGTGCCAGCAGCCAAGGGGACGGGACCGGGCCCCAGCATTTT. V usage is TRBV3-1 (or the pseudogene TRBV3-2) and J usage is TRBJ1-5; possible D gene TRBD1, 5 bases. In germline, CDR1 is LGHDT, CDR2 YNNKEL (reference sequence). The CDR3 sequence is 14 residues long. The V and J ends lost 1 base and 9 bases respectively, with 13 bases between them.

This clone was picked up one time. The rearrangement joins TRBV3-1 (or the pseudogene TRBV3-2) to TRBJ1-1; unclear D gene. The V gene's germline CDR1 is LGHDT and CDR2 YNNKEL (reference sequence). The CDR3 totals 15 residues. Trimming stripped 1 base from V and 1 base from J, with 10 bases between. Here the CDR3 DNA reads TGTGCCAGCAGCCAAGGGTTTCTGGGGAACACTGAAGCTTTCTTT. Translating gives CASSQGFLGNTEAFF.

The chain recombines TRBV18 with TRBJ1-3, with 10 bases lining up with TRBD1. V lost 4 bases to trimming and J lost 0 bases; unmatched junction nucleotides: 12. From germline, CDR1 is KGHSH and CDR2 LQKENI. This CDR3 has 19 residues. CDR3 nucleotides: TGTGCCAGCTCACGGGACAGGGGAATTGGGGCTTCCTCTGGAAACACCATATATTTT. Amino acids: CASSRDRGIGASSGNTIYF.

This sequence joins TRBV28 and TRBJ1-3; TRBD1 agrees at 7 bases. This CDR3 contains 15 residues. Germline assignment: CDR1 MDHEN and CDR2 SYDVKM. V gave up 7 bases and J gave up 4 bases; unmatched junction bases: 10. This chain's CDR3 is CASTPSQGTGNTIYF. The CDR3 nucleotides read TGTGCCAGCACTCCTTCACAGGGGACAGGAAACACCATATATTTT.

This chain uses TRBV18 with TRBJ1-5; 7 bases are a match to TRBD1. The CDR3 runs to 14 residues. With V trimmed by 2 bases and J by 7 bases, 5 bases remained unmatched. Germline loops: CDR1 KGHSH, CDR2 LQKENI. In DNA form, the CDR3 reads TGTGCCAGCTCACCAAGACAGGGTCCCCAGCCCCAGCATTTT. Its translation is CASSPRQGPQPQHF.

The chain joins TRBV10-3 to TRBJ1-5; 8 bases fit TRBD1. Germline lookup yields CDR1 ENHRY and CDR2 SYGVKD. J gave up 1 base and V 3 bases, and 8 bases lay outside the gene matches. The CDR3 consists of 17 residues. The CDR3: CAISESGGGRSNQPQHF. DNA of the CDR3: TGTGCCATCAGTGAATCAGGGGGCGGAAGAAGCAATCAGCCCCAGCATTTT.

This chain connects TRBV7-2 to TRBJ2-6; D is possibly TRBD1 (5 bases). Germline values: CDR1 SGHTA, CDR2 FQGNSA. The CDR3 has 15 amino acids. Trimming stripped 6 bases from V and 2 bases from J, with 11 bases between. In DNA, the CDR3 is TGTGCCAGCAGTTCACAGGCAGCTGGGGCCAACGTCCTGACTTTC. This sequence encodes CASSSQAAGANVLTF.

The rearrangement uses TRBV5-1 and TRBJ2-6; 8 bases align to TRBD1. The CDR3 has 17 amino acids. Germline V CDR1 and CDR2: SGHRS, YFSETQ. With 3 bases clipped from V and 1 base from J, the junction kept 6 bases outside the gene matches. Written as DNA, the CDR3 is TGCGCCAGCAGCTCCCGGACAGGGTCGTCTGGGGCCAACGTCCTGACTTTC. Amino acid sequence: CASSSRTGSSGANVLTF.